The 31 T cell receptor beta chains listed next were all sequenced from one sample in a study of tumor-infiltrating lymphocytes in primary liver carcinoma. Total RNA amounting to 450 to 500 ng was the source from which TCR beta cDNA was made with a constant-region primer. ARM-PCR was slightly modified, and three nested multiplex PCR rounds with it gave rise to the TCR beta libraries. A C-beta reverse primer was combined with TRBV1-TRBV30 forward primers in the first two PCR rounds, and each round had 9 to 10 cycles. A single record per CDR3 protein comes from TCRdb applying MiXCR to the multiplex PCR reads. The sample contains fewer than 200,000 distinct CDR3 sequences, around four fifths of which appear only once. Unsorted bulk tissue, about 17-34 mg of it, served as the source for co-extraction of RNA and DNA. The sequenced material came from tumor tissue from primary liver carcinoma. The receptor set was obtained from a middle-aged man with primary liver carcinoma and hepatitis B virus infection.

The DNA of the CDR3 is TGCGCCAGCGGCTGGGGGGAACAAGGGGTAAATCAGCCCCAGCATTTT. This gives the protein CASGWGEQGVNQPQHF. The genes are TRBV5-1 and TRBJ1-5; TRBD1 might be the D (5 bases). With 7 bases removed from V and 4 bases from J, the gap between germline ends came to 21 bases. From germline, CDR1 is SGHRS and CDR2 YFSETQ. This CDR3 contains 16 residues.

Comments on this clonotype: The junction shows a germline mismatch at one end, possibly a read error. The chain employs TRBV6-2 or TRBV6-3 and TRBJ2-5; a possible D gene is TRBD1 (6 bases). Per the germline V gene, CDR1 is MNHEY and CDR2 is SVGEGT. This CDR3 is 15 amino acids long. CDR3 coding DNA: TGTGTCAGCAATCCGGAACAGGGACGGCAAGAGACCCAGTACTTC. Translation gives CVSNPEQGRQETQYF.

Only one count was recorded for this clonotype. A read error may account for a junction end that differs from germline. This chain links TRBV7-2 with TRBJ1-3; D might be TRBD1 (5 bases). This CDR3 comprises 16 residues. From germline, CDR1 is SGHTA and CDR2 FQGNSA. CDR3 nucleotide sequence: TGTGCCAGCAACTTAGGGACCCCTAACACAGGAAACATCATATATTTT. Its protein product is CASNLGTPNTGNIIYF.

A note on this clonotype: At one end the junction does not follow the germline gene, possibly because of a read error. The chain joins TRBV6-1 to TRBJ2-3, with a weak D call TRBD1 (6 bases). CDR1 is MNHNS and CDR2 is SASEGT in the germline V gene. The length of the CDR3 is 14 residues. CDR3 in amino acids: CASSFSRGADAQYF. CDR3 sequence (DNA): TGTGCCAGTAGTTTTTCCAGGGGTGCAGATGCGCAGTATTTT.

Remarks on this clonotype: One junction end does not reproduce the germline sequence, and a read error may be involved. CDR3 amino acids: CASSRSPRGGDASYGYTF. CDR3 coding DNA: TGTGCCAGCAGCCGATCGCCCAGGGGGGGGGACGCGTCCTATGGCTACACATTC. The chain uses TRBV4-2 and TRBJ1-2, with 7 bases lining up with TRBD1. CDR3 length: 18 amino acids. Germline CDR1 LGHNA, CDR2 YNFKEQ.

With respect to this clonotype: Since the CDR3 does not end with the conserved phenylalanine or tryptophan, this likely comes from a read error. V usage is TRBV4-2 and J usage is TRBJ2-7; the D is unclear. The CDR3 loop spans 15 amino acids. V lost 4 bases and J 5 bases, leaving 18 bases between the germline ends. CDR1 and CDR2 (germline): LGHNA, YNFKEQ. CDR3 sequence (DNA): TGTGCCAGCAGCCCAGGCCCAGGAGCTCTTGACGAGCAGTACTTA. It encodes CASSPGPGALDEQYL.

The V call is TRBV5-1, the J call TRBJ2-7, with a possible D match to TRBD2 (5 bases). The CDR3 extends over 14 amino acids. Germline V gene data show CDR1 as SGHRS and CDR2 as YFSETQ. The germline V and J ends were trimmed by 9 bases and 2 bases, with 18 bases remaining between them. CDR3: CANSFDGETYEQYF. CDR3 nucleotide sequence: TGCGCCAATAGCTTCGACGGGGAAACCTACGAGCAGTACTTC.

The V and J genes are TRBV6-5 and TRBJ2-7; D remains unclear. V was pared by 9 bases and J by 4 bases, with 25 bases between. CDR3 length: 16 residues. Germline V gives CDR1 MNHEY, CDR2 SVGAGI. Here the CDR3 reads CARSRPPAIGRYEQYF. CDR3 coding DNA: TGTGCCAGGAGTCGCCCTCCAGCGATTGGACGGTACGAGCAGTACTTC.

This clonotype was seen at least ten times. The V and J genes are TRBV14 and TRBJ2-7, with 7 bases lining up with TRBD1. The CDR3 runs 13 residues. Trimming took 4 bases from V and 2 from J; bases not matched to a gene: 2. Germline CDR1 and CDR2: SGHDN and FVKESK. The CDR3 sequence: CASSRTGTYEQYF. The CDR3 region has the DNA TGTGCCAGCAGCCGGACAGGAACCTACGAGCAGTACTTC.

For this clonotype: It may be a read error: a sequence one base away is much more abundant. The chain joins TRBV2 to TRBJ1-5; D is possibly TRBD1 (5 bases). V was clipped by 6 bases and J by 2 bases, with 11 bases between them. The CDR3 loop spans 14 amino acids. Germline CDR1 reads SNHLY; CDR2 reads FYNNEI. The CDR3 protein is CASSVVGGNQPQHF. CDR3 sequence (DNA): TGTGCCAGCAGCGTGGTAGGGGGCAATCAGCCCCAGCATTTT.

Comments on this clonotype: Compared with germline, one end of the junction differs, possibly owing to a read error. The chain joins TRBV29-1 to TRBJ2-5, with 12 bases matching TRBD2. The CDR3 consists of 17 residues. The V gene's germline CDR1 is SQVTM and CDR2 ANQGSEA. The CDR3 sequence is CGVVLAGGRFGQETQYF. CDR3 coding DNA: TGCGGCGTTGTACTAGCGGGAGGCCGCTTCGGCCAAGAGACCCAGTACTTC.

Concerning this clonotype: This likely comes from a read error, as the CDR3 has no conserved phenylalanine or tryptophan at its end. Because the CDR3's place on the DNA is in doubt, the DNA is left out and the CDR3 is given as listed by TCRdb. The V and J genes are TRBV29-1 and TRBJ1-1. The germline CDR1 and CDR2 sequences are SQVTM and ANQGSEA. The CDR3 region is 14 residues in length, termini included. The chain's CDR3 is CSASLGGMNTEVFY.

This clonotype was recorded at least ten times. The V and J genes are TRBV12-3 or TRBV12-4 and TRBJ2-5; perhaps TRBD2 as D (6 bases). The V and J ends lost 6 bases and 1 base respectively, with 24 bases between them. CDR3 length: 18 amino acids. The CDR3 is CASSPAGQGSVSQETQYF. As DNA, the CDR3 is TGTGCCAGCAGCCCAGCGGGTCAGGGATCGGTAAGCCAAGAGACCCAGTACTTC.

A single count supports this clonotype. Without the conserved terminal phenylalanine or tryptophan, this CDR3 likely stems from a read error. This chain connects TRBV12-3 or TRBV12-4 to TRBJ2-1; D unresolved. This CDR3 has 11 amino acids. V lost 7 bases and J 6 bases, leaving 7 bases between the germline ends. The CDR3 coding sequence is TGTGCCAGCAACACTCGCAATGAGCAGTTCTCC. The encoded protein is CASNTRNEQFS.

The genes are TRBV21-1 and TRBJ2-5. TRBV21-1 is a known pseudogene. The CDR3 sequence is 14 residues long. CDR3 nucleotide sequence: TGTGCCAGCAGCAAAGTCGTCGAGGCTGTGACTCAGTACTTC. It translates to CASSKVVEAVTQYF.

For this clonotype: The conserved phenylalanine or tryptophan normally closing the CDR3 is absent here, so this likely arose from a read error. The chain recombines TRBV25-1 with TRBJ2-1; TRBD2 agrees at 9 bases. The CDR3 sequence is 14 residues long. CDR1 and CDR2 (germline): MGHDK, SYGVNS. CDR3 bases: TGTGCCAGTACAGCGGGAGGCTCCTACACTGAGCAGTTCATC. It is translated as CASTAGGSYTEQFI.

Turning to this clonotype: A read error may explain this, as a much larger clone is one base away. The conserved phenylalanine or tryptophan normally closing the CDR3 is absent here, so this likely arose from a read error. The V gene is TRBV14, the J gene TRBJ1-1; D gene unclear. The CDR3 is made up of 14 amino acids. With 2 bases removed from V and 4 bases from J, the gap between germline ends came to 11 bases. Looked up from germline, CDR1 is SGHDN and CDR2 is FVKESK. The CDR3 DNA follows: TGTGCCAGCAGCCAACCGGGAATCGGCACTGAAGCTTTCCTT. The encoded protein is CASSQPGIGTEAFL.

Points on this clonotype: One junction end does not reproduce the germline sequence, and a read error may be involved. The chain employs TRBV6-2 or TRBV6-3 and TRBJ2-1; TRBD1 might be the D (5 bases). Germline assignment: CDR1 MNHEY and CDR2 SVGEGT. The CDR3 is made up of 13 amino acids. Here the CDR3 DNA reads TGTACCAGCAGACCAGACAGTTTCAATGAGCAGTTCTTC. This translates into CTSRPDSFNEQFF.

The table lists this clonotype with a count of one. At one end the junction does not follow the germline gene, possibly because of a read error. V usage is TRBV11-1 and J usage is TRBJ2-1; D gene uncertain. CDR1 is SGHAT and CDR2 is FQDESV in the germline V gene (reference sequence). This CDR3 has 14 amino acids. This CDR3 is CASSFRALAYEQIF. The DNA for the CDR3 is TGTGCCAGCAGCTTTAGGGCTCTCGCCTACGAGCAGATCTTC.

This clonotype occurred once. An end of the junction differs from the germline gene, which may be a read error. The chain combines TRBV5-4 with TRBJ2-3; 8 bases match TRBD2. Per germline, CDR1 SGHNT and CDR2 YYREEE (reference sequence). The CDR3 spans 16 residues. CDR3 loop: CASSLLTGGPTDTQYF. CDR3 sequence (DNA): TGTGCCAGTAGCTTGCTCACGGGAGGGCCCACAGATACGCAGTACTTT.

This clonotype appeared once. The V call is TRBV11-1, the J call TRBJ2-4; TRBD2 is a possible D gene (6 bases). Germline CDR1 SGHAT, CDR2 FQDESV (reference sequence). The V end was cut by 3 bases, the J end by 4 bases, with 19 bases between. The CDR3 totals 17 residues. CDR3 bases: TGTGCCAGCAGCTTTCCCGAGACTAGTGGGATTAAAAACATTCAGTACTTC. This gives the protein CASSFPETSGIKNIQYF.

Concerning this clonotype itself: Germline is not matched at one junction end, which may reflect a read error. DNA for the CDR3: TGTGCCAGCAGTCCCCAGAGGGGTCTGTGGGATCAGCCTCAGCATTTT. Its protein product is CASSPQRGLWDQPQHF. The rearrangement uses TRBV6-2 or TRBV6-3 and TRBJ1-5; D is perhaps TRBD1 (5 bases). Germline values: CDR1 MNHEY, CDR2 SVGEGT. The CDR3 has 16 residues.

This clonotype was picked up a small number of times. The chain has TRBV20-1 and TRBJ2-7; 10 nucleotides agree with TRBD1. V trimming: 4 bases; J trimming: 5 bases; junction bases outside the gene matches: 5. Germline assignment: CDR1 DFQATT and CDR2 SNEGSKA (reference sequence). This CDR3 has 13 amino acids. CDR3 coding DNA: TGCAGTGCTACCGGGACAGGGGCCAACGAGCAGTACTTC. This gives the protein CSATGTGANEQYF.

V and J are TRBV6-5 and TRBJ2-7; D is unresolved. Germline loops: CDR1 MNHEY, CDR2 SVGAGI. The CDR3 consists of 16 residues. Trimming removed 6 bases at V and 1 base at J, with 19 bases between. CDR3 sequence reads: CASSQPFESVSYEQYF. The CDR3, as DNA: TGTGCCAGCAGCCAACCTTTCGAGAGCGTTTCCTACGAGCAGTACTTC.

With respect to this clonotype: The junction departs from the called germline gene at one end, perhaps through a read error. This chain joins TRBV6-2 or TRBV6-3 and TRBJ2-1; 7 nucleotides align to TRBD1. The germline V gene encodes CDR1 MNHEY and CDR2 SVGEGT. CDR3 size: 16 residues. This CDR3 is CASSSPGQDTYIEQFF. CDR3 nucleotides: TGTGCCAGCAGCTCCCCTGGACAGGATACCTACATTGAGCAGTTCTTC.

Notes on this clonotype: At one end, the junction sequence differs from germline, possibly due to a read error. V is TRBV11-1 and J is TRBJ2-1; 9 bases are a match to TRBD2. The CDR3 has 13 amino acids. Germline V lookup: CDR1 SGHAT, CDR2 FQDESV (reference sequence). CDR3 DNA sequence: TGTGCCAGCGGCGCGGGAGGGCCGAATGAGCAGTCTTTC. The encoded protein is CASGAGGPNEQSF.

Notes on this clonotype: Sequence at one end of the junction differs from germline and may be a read error. This chain joins TRBV11-1 and TRBJ2-2, with 8 bases fitting TRBD2. Germline-derived CDR1 and CDR2 are SGHAT and FQDESV (reference sequence). The CDR3 totals 15 residues. The CDR3 sequence: CASGLSGVNTGELFF. Here the CDR3 DNA reads TGTGCCAGCGGCCTTAGCGGGGTGAACACCGGAGAGCTGTTTTTT.

For this clonotype: One end of the junction does not line up with germline, which may come from a read error. The rearrangement links TRBV5-4 to TRBJ2-7, with D perhaps matching TRBD1 (6 bases). CDR3 length equals 15 residues. CDR1 is SGHNT and CDR2 is YYREEE in the germline V gene (reference sequence). CDR3: CACNPTGTRINELYF. The CDR3, as DNA: TGTGCCTGCAACCCAACTGGGACAAGGATCAACGAGCTGTACTTC. The full variable domain, in which reference TRBV5-4 and TRBJ2-7 provide the parts outside the CDR3, is ETGVTQSPTHLIKTRGQQVTLRCSSQSGHNTVSWYQQALGQGPQFIFQYYREEENGRGNFPPRFSGLQFPNYSSELNVNALELDDSALYLCACNPTGTRINELYFGPGTRLTVT.

To note about this clonotype: It may be a read error: a sequence one base away is much more abundant. The final CDR3 position lacks the conserved phenylalanine or tryptophan, pointing to a likely read error. The V call is TRBV7-9, the J call TRBJ2-2; D is ambiguous. There are 15 residues in the CDR3. Germline values: CDR1 SEHNR, CDR2 FQNEAQ (reference sequence). The V end was cut by 5 bases, the J end by 0 bases, with 10 bases between. CDR3 bases: TGTGCCAGCAGCCAGTCAACAACGAACACCGGGGAGCTGTTTTGT. Translated, it gives CASSQSTTNTGELFC.

Remarks on this clonotype: A read error is likely, as this CDR3 ends without the conserved phenylalanine or tryptophan. The V gene is TRBV11-2, the J gene TRBJ2-7; the D call may be TRBD1 or TRBD2 (5 bases each). Germline-derived CDR1 and CDR2 are SGHAT and FQNNGV. This CDR3 contains 13 residues. The CDR3 DNA sequence: TGTGTCAGCGGCCGTCGACAGTCCTACGAGCAGTACTAC. This encodes CVSGRRQSYEQYY.

The chain has TRBV12-3 or TRBV12-4 and TRBJ2-2; a possible D gene is TRBD1 (6 bases). Trimming shortened V by 6 bases and J by 6 bases, and 17 bases separated the two germline ends. The CDR3 runs 15 residues. CDR3 DNA sequence: TGTGCCAGCAGGGGGACACGGGGCATCCCCGGGGAGCTGTTTTTT. Its translation: CASRGTRGIPGELFF.